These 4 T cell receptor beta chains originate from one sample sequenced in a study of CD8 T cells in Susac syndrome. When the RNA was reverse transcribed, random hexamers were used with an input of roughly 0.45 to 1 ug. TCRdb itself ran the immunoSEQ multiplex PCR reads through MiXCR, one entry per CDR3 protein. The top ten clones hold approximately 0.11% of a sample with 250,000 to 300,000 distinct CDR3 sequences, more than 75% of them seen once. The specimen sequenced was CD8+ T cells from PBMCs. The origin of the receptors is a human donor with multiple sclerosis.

The CDR3 bases are TGTGCCTGGAGTGGAGAGCGGGAGATGGAAATTGAGCAGTTCTTC. This gives the protein CAWSGEREMEIEQFF. The chain joins TRBV30 to TRBJ2-1; TRBD2 matches at 8 bases. Germline-derived CDR1 and CDR2 are GTSNPN and SVGIG (reference sequence). CDR3 size: 15 residues. The V segment lost 1 base and the J segment 9 bases; nucleotides outside the gene matches: 11.

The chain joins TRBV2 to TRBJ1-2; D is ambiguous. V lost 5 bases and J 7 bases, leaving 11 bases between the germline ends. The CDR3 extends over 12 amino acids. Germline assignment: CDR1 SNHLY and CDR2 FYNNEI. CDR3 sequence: CASSYWGGGYTF. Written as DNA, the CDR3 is TGTGCCAGCAGTTATTGGGGTGGTGGCTACACCTTC. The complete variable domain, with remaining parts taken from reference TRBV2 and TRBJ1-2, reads EPEVTQTPSHQVTQMGQEVILRCVPISNHLYFYWYRQILGQKVEFLVSFYNNEISEKSEIFDDQFSVERPDGSNFTLKIRSTKLEDSAMYFCASSYWGGGYTFGSGTRLTVV.

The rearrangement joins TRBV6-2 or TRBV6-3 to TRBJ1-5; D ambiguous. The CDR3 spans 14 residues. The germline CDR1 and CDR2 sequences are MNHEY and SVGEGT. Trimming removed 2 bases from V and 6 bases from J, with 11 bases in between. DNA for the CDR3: TGTGCCAGCAGTTACGCTGAGGGCCCTCAGCCCCAGCATTTT. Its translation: CASSYAEGPQPQHF.

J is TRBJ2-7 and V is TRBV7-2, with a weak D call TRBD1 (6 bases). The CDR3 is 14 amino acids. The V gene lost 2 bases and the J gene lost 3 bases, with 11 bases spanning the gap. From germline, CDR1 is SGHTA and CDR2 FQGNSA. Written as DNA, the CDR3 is TGTGCCAGCAGCTTACAGAGGGGGAACTACGAGCAGTACTTC. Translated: CASSLQRGNYEQYF.